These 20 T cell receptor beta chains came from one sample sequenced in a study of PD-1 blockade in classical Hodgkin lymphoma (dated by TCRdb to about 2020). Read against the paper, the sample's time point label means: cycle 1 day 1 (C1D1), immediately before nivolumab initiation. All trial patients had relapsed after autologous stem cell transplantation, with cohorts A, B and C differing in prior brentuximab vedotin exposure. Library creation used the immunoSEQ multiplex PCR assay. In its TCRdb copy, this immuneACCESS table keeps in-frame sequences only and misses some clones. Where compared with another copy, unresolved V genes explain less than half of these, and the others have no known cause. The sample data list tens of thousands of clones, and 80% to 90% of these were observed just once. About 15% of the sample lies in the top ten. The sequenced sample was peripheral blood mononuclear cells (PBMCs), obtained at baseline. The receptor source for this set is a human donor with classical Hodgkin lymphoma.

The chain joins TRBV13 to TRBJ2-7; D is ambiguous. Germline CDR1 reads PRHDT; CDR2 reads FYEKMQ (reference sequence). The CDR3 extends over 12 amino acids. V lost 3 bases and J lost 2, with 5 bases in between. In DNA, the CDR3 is TGTGCCAGCAGCTTTCGCCCCTACGAGCAGTACTTC. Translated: CASSFRPYEQYF.

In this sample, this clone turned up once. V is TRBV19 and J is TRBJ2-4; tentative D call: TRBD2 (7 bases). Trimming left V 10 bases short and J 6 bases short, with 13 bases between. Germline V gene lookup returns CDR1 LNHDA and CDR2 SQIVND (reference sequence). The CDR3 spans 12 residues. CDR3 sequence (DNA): TGTGCCACATGGGGGGGGCGAAACATTCAGTACTTC. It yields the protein CATWGGRNIQYF.

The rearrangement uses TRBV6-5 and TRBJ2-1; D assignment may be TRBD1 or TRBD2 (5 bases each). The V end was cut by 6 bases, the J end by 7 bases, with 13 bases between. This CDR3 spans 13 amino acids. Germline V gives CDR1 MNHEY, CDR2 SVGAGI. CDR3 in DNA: TGTGCCAGCAGGGCGCTAGCAGGGAATGAGCAGTTCTTC. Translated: CASRALAGNEQFF.

CDR3 sequence reads: CASSPKGAREQYF. In nucleotides, the CDR3 is TGCGCCAGCAGTCCAAAGGGGGCTCGGGAGCAGTACTTC. This rearrangement joins TRBV10-1 to TRBJ2-7; TRBD1 agrees at 7 bases. Germline assignment: CDR1 WNHNN and CDR2 SYGVQD (reference sequence). With V trimmed by 5 bases and J by 7 bases, 8 bases remained unmatched. CDR3 size: 13 residues.

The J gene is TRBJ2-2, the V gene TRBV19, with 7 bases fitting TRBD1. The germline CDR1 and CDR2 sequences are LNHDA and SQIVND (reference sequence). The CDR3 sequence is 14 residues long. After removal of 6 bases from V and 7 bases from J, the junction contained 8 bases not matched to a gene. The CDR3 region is CASRRTGEGGELFF. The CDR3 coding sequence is TGTGCCAGTAGGAGGACAGGCGAGGGCGGGGAGCTGTTTTTT. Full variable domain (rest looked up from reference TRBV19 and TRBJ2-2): DGGITQSPKYLFRKEGQNVTLSCEQNLNHDAMYWYRQDPGQGLRLIYYSQIVNDFQKGDIAEGYSVSREKKESFPLTVTSAQKNPTAFYLCASRRTGEGGELFFGEGSRLTVL.

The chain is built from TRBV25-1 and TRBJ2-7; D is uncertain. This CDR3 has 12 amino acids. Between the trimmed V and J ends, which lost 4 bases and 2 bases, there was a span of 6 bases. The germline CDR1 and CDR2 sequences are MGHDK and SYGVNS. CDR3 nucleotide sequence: TGTGCCAGCAGTGTCCGGACCTACGAGCAGTACTTC. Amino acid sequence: CASSVRTYEQYF.

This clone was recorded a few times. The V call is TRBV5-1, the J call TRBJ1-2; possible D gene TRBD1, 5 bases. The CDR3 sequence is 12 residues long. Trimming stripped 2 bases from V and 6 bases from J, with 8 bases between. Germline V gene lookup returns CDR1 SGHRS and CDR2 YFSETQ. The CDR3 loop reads CASSFTGDGYTF. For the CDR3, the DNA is TGCGCCAGCAGCTTCACAGGCGATGGCTACACCTTC. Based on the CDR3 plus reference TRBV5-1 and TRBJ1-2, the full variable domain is KAGVTQTPRYLIKTRGQQVTLSCSPISGHRSVSWYQQTPGQGLQFLFEYFSETQRNKGNFPGRFSGRQFSNSRSEMNVSTLELGDSALYLCASSFTGDGYTFGSGTRLTVV.

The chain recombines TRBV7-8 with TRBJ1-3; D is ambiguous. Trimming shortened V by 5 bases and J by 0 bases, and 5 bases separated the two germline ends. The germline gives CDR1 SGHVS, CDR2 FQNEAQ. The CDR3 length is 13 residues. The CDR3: CASSTGSGNTIYF. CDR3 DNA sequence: TGTGCCAGCAGCACCGGCTCTGGAAACACCATATATTTT. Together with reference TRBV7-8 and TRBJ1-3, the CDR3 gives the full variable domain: GAGVSQSPRYKVAKRGQDVALRCDPISGHVSLFWYQQALGQGPEFLTYFQNEAQLDKSGLPSDRFFAERPEGSVSTLKIQRTQQEDSAVYLCASSTGSGNTIYFGEGSWLTVV.

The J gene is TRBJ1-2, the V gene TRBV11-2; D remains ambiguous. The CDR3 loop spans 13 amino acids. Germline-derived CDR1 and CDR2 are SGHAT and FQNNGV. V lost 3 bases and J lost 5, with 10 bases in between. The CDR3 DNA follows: TGTGCCAGCAGCTTTAGGTGGAGATATGGCTACACCTTC. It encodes CASSFRWRYGYTF.

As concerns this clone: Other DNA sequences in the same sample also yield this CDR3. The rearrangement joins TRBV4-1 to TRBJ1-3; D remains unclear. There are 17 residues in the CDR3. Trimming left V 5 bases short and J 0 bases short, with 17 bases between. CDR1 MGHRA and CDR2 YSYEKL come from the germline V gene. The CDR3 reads CASSAGRGLGSGNTIYF. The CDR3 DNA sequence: TGCGCCAGCAGCGCAGGTCGGGGTCTGGGCTCTGGAAACACCATATATTTT.

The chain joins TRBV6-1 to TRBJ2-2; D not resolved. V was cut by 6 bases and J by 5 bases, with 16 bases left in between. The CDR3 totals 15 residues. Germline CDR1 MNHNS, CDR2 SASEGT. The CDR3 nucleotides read TGTGCCAGCAGCGCCCCTCCTACACAAACCGGGGAGCTGTTTTTT. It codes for CASSAPPTQTGELFF.

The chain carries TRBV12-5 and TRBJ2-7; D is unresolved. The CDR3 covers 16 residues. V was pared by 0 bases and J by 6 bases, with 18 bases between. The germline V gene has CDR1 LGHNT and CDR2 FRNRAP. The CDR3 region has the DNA TGTGCTAGTGGTTTGGTGGGCCTTTCCGAGGTCGGCGAGCAGTACTTC. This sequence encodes CASGLVGLSEVGEQYF.

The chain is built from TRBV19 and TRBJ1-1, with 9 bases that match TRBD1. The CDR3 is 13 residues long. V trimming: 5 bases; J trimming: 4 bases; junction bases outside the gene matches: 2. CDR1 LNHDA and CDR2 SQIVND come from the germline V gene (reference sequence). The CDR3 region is CASSGQGSTEAFF. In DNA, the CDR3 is TGTGCCAGTAGTGGACAGGGGAGCACTGAAGCTTTCTTT.

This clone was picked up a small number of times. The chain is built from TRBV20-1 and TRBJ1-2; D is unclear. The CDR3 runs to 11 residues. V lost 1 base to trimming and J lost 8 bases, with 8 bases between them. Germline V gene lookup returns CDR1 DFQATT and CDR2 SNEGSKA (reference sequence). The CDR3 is CSARGGYGYTF. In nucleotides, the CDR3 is TGCAGTGCTAGAGGAGGCTACGGCTACACCTTC.

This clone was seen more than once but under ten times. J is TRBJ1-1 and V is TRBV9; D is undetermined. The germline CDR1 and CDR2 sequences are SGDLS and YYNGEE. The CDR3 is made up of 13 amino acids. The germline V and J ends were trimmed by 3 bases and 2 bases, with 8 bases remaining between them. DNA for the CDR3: TGTGCCAGCAGCGAAACCCATAACACTGAAGCTTTCTTT. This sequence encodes CASSETHNTEAFF.

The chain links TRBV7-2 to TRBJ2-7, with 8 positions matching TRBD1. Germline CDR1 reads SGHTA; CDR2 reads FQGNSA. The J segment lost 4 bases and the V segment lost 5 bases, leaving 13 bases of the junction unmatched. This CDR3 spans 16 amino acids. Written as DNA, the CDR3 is TGTGCCAGCAGCCACCCCCCCGGGACAGGAGGATACGAGCAGTACTTC. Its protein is CASSHPPGTGGYEQYF.

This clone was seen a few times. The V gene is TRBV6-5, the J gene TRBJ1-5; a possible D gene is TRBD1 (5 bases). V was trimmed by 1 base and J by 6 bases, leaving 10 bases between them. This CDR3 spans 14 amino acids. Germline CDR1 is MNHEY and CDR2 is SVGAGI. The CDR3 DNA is TGTGCCAGCAGTTACTGGCAGGGAGGTCAGCCCCAGCATTTT. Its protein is CASSYWQGGQPQHF.

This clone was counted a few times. The CDR3 nucleotides read TGTGCCTGGACCACAGACAGGACCTATAACACTGAAGCTTTCTTT. It yields the protein CAWTTDRTYNTEAFF. This sequence joins TRBV30 and TRBJ1-1, with D tentatively TRBD1 (6 bases). This CDR3 region has 15 residues. Germline V gene data show CDR1 as GTSNPN and CDR2 as SVGIG (reference sequence). Trimming took off 4 bases at V and 2 bases at J, with 17 bases between the two ends.

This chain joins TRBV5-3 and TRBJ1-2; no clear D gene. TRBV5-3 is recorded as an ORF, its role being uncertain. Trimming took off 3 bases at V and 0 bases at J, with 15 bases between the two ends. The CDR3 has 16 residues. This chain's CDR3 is CARSSPPCHSNYGYTF. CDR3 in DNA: TGTGCCAGAAGCTCCCCCCCATGCCATTCTAACTATGGCTACACCTTC.

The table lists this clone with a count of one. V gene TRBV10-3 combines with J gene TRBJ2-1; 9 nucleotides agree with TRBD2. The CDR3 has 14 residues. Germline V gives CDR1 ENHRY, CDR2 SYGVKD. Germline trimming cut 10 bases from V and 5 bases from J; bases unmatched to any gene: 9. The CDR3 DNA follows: TGTGCCACAATTCCGGGACTAGCCGACAATGAGCAGTTCTTC. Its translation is CATIPGLADNEQFF.